What follows is one T cell receptor beta chain and its context. The V end was cut by 6 bases, the J end by 2 bases, with 19 bases between. The CDR3 length is 16 residues. Looked up from germline, CDR1 is SNHLY and CDR2 is FYNNEI. The method was immunoSEQ multiplex PCR; TCRdb's version includes in-frame clones alone and lacks a portion of them. The table shows about 130,000 clones, with approximately 86% occurring only once. Clinical history reported by participants formed the basis on which cohorts were assigned. For recovered donors of Cohort 3, there were two negative PCRs, clearance, or symptom resolution. This sample was taken from a study of blood T cell repertoires in COVID-19. On the study more broadly: From T cells, B-cell-depleted T cells, or PBMCs came the material, which was cDNA or gDNA.

The chain joins TRBV2 to TRBJ1-2; D may be TRBD1 (5 bases). The sequenced sample was PBMCs or T cells enriched from blood (not recorded which). The receptor was isolated from a woman between 45 and 65 years old who had recovered from COVID-19. In DNA form, the CDR3 reads TGTGCCAGCAGGAATCTTCAGGGCTACAAGAACTATGGCTACACCTTC. Protein sequence: CASRNLQGYKNYGYTF.